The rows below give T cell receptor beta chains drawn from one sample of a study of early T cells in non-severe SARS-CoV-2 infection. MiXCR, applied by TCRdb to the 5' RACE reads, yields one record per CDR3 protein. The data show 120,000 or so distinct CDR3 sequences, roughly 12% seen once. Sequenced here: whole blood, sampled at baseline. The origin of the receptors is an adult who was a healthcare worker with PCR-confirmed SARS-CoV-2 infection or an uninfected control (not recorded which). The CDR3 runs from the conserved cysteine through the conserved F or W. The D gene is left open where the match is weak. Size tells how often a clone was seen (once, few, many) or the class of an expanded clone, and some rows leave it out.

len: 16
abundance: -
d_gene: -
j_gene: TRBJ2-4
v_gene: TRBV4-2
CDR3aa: CASSQGGNPARNIQYF
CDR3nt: TGTGCCAGCAGCCAAGGGGGAAACCCAGCCAGAAACATTCAGTACTTC

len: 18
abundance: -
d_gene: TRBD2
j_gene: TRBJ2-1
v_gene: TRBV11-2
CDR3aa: CASSRGLAGEPWAPSQFF
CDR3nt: TGTGCCAGCAGCCGTGGACTAGCGGGAGAGCCTTGGGCGCCGAGTCAGTTCTTC

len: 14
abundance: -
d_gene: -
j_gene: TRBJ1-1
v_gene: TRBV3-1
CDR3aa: CASSQTQTNTEAFF
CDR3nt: TGTGCCAGCAGCCAGACACAGACGAACACTGAAGCTTTCTTT

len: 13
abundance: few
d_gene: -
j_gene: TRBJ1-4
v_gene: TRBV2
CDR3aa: CASSEGEGEKLFF
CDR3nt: TGTGCCAGCAGTGAAGGGGAAGGGGAAAAACTGTTTTTT

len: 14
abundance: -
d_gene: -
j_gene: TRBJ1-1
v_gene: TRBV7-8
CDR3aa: CASSLATPSTEAFF
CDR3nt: TGTGCCAGCAGCTTGGCTACTCCCTCCACTGAAGCTTTCTTT

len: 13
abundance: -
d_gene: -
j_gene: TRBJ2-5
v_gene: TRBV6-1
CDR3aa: CASTVDRGETQYF
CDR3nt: TGTGCCAGCACAGTGGACAGAGGAGAGACCCAGTACTTC

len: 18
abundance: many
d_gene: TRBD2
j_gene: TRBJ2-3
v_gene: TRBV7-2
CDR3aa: CASSLGSGGPGSTDTQYF
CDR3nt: TGTGCCAGCAGCTTAGGTAGCGGGGGCCCTGGGAGCACAGATACGCAGTATTTT

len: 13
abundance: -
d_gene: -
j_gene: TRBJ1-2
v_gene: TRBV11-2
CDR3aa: CASSLGQGRGYTF
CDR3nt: TGTGCCAGCAGCTTAGGGCAGGGACGGGGCTACACCTTC

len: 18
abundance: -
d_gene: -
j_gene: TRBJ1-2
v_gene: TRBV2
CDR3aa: CASSGGREDYGANYGYTF
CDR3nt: TGTGCCAGCAGTGGGGGGAGGGAAGATTACGGAGCTAACTATGGCTACACCTTC

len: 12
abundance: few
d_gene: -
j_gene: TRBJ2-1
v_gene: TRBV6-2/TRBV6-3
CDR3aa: CASSHGTGEQFF
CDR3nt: TGTGCCAGCAGCCACGGTACTGGTGAGCAGTTCTTC

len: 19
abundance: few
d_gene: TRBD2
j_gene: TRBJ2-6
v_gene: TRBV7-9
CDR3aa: CASSFALAGVLKGANVLTF
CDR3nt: TGTGCCAGCAGCTTCGCTCTAGCGGGAGTGTTAAAGGGGGCCAACGTCCTGACTTTC

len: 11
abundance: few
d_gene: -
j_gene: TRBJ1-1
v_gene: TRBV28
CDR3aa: CASSLYAEAFF
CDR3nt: TGTGCCAGCAGTTTATACGCAGAAGCTTTCTTT

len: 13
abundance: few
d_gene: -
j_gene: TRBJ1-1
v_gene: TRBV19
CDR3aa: CASMRLENTEAFF
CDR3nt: TGTGCCAGTATGAGGCTTGAGAACACTGAAGCTTTCTTT

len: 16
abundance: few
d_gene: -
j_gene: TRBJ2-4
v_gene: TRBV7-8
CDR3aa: CASSSITGGGGNIQYF
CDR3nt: TGTGCCAGTAGCTCAATAACTGGGGGCGGTGGAAACATTCAGTACTTC

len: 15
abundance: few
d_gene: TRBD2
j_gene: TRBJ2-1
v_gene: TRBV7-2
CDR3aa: CASSFLAGVINEQFF
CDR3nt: TGTGCCAGCAGTTTTCTAGCGGGAGTTATCAATGAGCAGTTCTTC

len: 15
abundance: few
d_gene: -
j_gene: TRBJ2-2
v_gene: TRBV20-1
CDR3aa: CSARTLATNTGELFF
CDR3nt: TGCAGTGCTAGAACACTAGCAACGAACACCGGGGAGCTGTTTTTT

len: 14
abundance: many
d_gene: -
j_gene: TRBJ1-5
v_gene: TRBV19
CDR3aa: CASSIGAGTQPQHF
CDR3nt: TGTGCCAGTAGTATAGGGGCAGGTACTCAGCCCCAGCATTTT

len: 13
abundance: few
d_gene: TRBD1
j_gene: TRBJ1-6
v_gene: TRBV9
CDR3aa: CASIRDRNSPLHF
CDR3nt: TGTGCCAGCATCCGGGACAGAAATTCACCCCTCCACTTT

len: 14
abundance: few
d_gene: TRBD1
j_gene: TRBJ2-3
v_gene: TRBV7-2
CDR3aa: CASDRAVNTDTQYF
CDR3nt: TGTGCCAGTGACAGGGCAGTCAACACAGATACGCAGTATTTT

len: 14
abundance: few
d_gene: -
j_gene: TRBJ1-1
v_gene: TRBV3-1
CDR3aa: CASSRGGQGTEAFF
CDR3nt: TGTGCCAGCAGCCGCGGGGGCCAGGGCACTGAAGCTTTCTTT

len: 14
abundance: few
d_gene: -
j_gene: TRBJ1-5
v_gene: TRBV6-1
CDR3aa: CASRKQGAFQPQHF
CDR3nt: TGTGCCAGCAGGAAACAGGGTGCGTTTCAGCCCCAGCATTTT

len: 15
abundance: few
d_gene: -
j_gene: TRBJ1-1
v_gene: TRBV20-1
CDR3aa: CSARPGGELNTEAFF
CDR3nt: TGCAGTGCTAGACCGGGCGGGGAATTGAACACTGAAGCTTTCTTT

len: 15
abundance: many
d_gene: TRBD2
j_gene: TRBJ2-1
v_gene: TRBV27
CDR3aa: CASSSWTSGNNEQFF
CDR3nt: TGTGCCAGCAGTTCTTGGACTAGCGGTAACAATGAGCAGTTCTTC

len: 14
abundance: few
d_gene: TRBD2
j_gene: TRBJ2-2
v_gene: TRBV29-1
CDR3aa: CSVGLAGSVGELFF
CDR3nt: TGCAGCGTCGGACTAGCGGGAAGTGTCGGGGAGCTGTTTTTT

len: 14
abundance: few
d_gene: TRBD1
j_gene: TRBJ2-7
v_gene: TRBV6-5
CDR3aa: CASSYSGQSYEQYF
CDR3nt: TGTGCCAGCAGTTACTCGGGACAGTCCTACGAGCAGTACTTC

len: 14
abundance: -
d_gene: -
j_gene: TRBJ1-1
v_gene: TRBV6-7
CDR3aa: CAKAVVPVNTEAFF
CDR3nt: TGTGCCAAAGCGGTGGTCCCGGTGAACACTGAAGCTTTCTTT

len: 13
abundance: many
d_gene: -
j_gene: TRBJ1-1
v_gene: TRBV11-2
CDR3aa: CASSLVSGQEAFF
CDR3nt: TGTGCCAGCAGCTTAGTAAGTGGACAGGAAGCTTTCTTT

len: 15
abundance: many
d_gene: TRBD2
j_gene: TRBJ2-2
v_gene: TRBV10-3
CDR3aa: CASDRGLAGTGELFF
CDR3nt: TGTGCCTCAGACCGGGGACTAGCGGGAACCGGGGAGCTGTTTTTT

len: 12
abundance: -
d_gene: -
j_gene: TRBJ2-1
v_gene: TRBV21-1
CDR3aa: CASSKLVNEQFF
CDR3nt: TGTGCCAGCAGCAAACTGGTCAATGAGCAGTTCTTC

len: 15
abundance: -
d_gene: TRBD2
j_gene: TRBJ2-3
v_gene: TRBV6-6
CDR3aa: CASRPPGGARDTQYF
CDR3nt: TGTGCCAGCAGACCCCCCGGGGGGGCCAGAGATACGCAGTATTTT

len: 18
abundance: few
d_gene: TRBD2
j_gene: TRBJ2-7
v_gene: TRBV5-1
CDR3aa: CASTSGGLAGGGSYEQYF
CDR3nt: TGCGCCAGCACCTCCGGTGGACTAGCGGGGGGGGGCTCCTACGAGCAGTACTTC

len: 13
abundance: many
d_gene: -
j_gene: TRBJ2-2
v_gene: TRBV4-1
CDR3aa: CASSLGLSGELFF
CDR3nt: TGCGCCAGCAGCCTCGGACTTTCCGGGGAGCTGTTTTTT

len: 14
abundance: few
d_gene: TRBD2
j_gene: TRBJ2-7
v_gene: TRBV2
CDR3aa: CASSLLAGEDEQYF
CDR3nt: TGTGCCAGCAGTTTACTAGCGGGAGAGGACGAGCAGTACTTC

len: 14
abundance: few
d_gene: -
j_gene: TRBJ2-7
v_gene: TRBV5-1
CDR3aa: CASSFLQAPYEQYF
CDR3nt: TGCGCCAGCAGCTTCCTTCAGGCTCCCTACGAGCAGTACTTC

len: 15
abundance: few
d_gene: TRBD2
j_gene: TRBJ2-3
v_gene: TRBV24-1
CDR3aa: CATKGTSGRTDTQYF
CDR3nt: TGTGCCACCAAGGGGACTAGCGGGAGAACAGATACGCAGTATTTT

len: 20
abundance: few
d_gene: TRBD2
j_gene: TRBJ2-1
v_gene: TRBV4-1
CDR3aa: CASSPIGGLVLVREYNEQFF
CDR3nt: TGCGCCAGCAGCCCGATCGGGGGACTAGTGCTGGTGCGCGAATACAATGAGCAGTTCTTC

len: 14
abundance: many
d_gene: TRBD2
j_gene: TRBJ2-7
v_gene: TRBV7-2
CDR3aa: CASSQAGAWNEQYF
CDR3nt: TGTGCCAGCAGCCAAGCGGGAGCTTGGAACGAGCAGTACTTC

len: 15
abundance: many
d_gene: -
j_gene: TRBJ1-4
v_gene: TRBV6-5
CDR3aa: CASSYGAQRHEKLFF
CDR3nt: TGTGCCAGCAGTTACGGGGCCCAACGGCATGAAAAACTGTTTTTT

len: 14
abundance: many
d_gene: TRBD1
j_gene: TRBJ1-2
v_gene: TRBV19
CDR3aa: CASSRLGTADGYTF
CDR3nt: TGTGCCAGTAGTCGACTCGGGACAGCGGATGGCTACACCTTC

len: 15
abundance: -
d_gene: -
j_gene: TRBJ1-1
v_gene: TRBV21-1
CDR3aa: CASRTTRTGISEAFF
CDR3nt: TGTGCCAGCCGAACGACTAGGACAGGGATCTCTGAAGCTTTCTTT

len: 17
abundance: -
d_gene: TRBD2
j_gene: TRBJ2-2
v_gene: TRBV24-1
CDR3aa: CATSDPRGSGTIGELFF
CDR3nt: TGTGCCACCAGTGACCCCCGTGGTAGCGGGACCATAGGGGAGCTGTTTTTT

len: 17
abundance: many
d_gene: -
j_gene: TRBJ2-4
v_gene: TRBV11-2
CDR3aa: CASSLDRRGWYKNIQYF
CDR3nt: TGTGCCAGCAGCTTAGATCGTCGGGGTTGGTACAAAAACATTCAGTACTTC

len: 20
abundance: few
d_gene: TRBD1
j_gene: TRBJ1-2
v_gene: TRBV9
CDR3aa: CASSETSTSGQGARGYGYTF
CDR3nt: TGTGCCAGCAGCGAGACCTCCACCTCAGGACAGGGGGCTAGAGGCTATGGCTACACCTTC

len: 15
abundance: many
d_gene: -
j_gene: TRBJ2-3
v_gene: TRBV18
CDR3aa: CASSLQGPSTDTQYF
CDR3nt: TGTGCCAGCTCACTCCAGGGACCGAGCACAGATACGCAGTATTTT

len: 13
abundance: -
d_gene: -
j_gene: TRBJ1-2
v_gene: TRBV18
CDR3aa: CASSPGGTYGYTF
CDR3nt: TGTGCCAGCTCACCAGGGGGGACCTATGGCTACACCTTC

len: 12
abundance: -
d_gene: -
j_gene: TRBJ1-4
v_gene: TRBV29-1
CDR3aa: CSVGQPNEKLFF
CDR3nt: TGCAGCGTTGGGCAGCCAAATGAAAAACTGTTTTTT

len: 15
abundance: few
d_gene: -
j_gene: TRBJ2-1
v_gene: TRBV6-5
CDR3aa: CASSYSGESYNEQFF
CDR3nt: TGTGCCAGCAGTTACTCCGGGGAGTCCTACAATGAGCAGTTCTTC

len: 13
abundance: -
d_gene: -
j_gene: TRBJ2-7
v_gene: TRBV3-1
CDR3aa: CASRPASSYEQYF
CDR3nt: TGTGCCAGCCGCCCAGCGAGCTCCTACGAGCAGTACTTC

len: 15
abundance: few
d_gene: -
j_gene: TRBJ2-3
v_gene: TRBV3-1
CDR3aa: CASSRRGGLTDTQYF
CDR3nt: TGTGCCAGCAGCCGACGAGGAGGTCTCACAGATACGCAGTATTTT

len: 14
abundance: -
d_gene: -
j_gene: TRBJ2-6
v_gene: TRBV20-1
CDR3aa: CSASITSGANVLTF
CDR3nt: TGCAGTGCTAGCATTACGTCTGGGGCCAACGTCCTGACTTTC

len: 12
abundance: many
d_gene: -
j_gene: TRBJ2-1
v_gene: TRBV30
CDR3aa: CASSPGANEQFF
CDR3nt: TGTGCCTCCTCCCCCGGGGCCAATGAGCAGTTCTTC

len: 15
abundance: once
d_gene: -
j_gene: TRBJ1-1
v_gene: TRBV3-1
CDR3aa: CASSQRIAGNTEAFF
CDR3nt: TGTGCCAGCAGCCAAAGGATAGCGGGGAACACTGAAGCTTTCTTT

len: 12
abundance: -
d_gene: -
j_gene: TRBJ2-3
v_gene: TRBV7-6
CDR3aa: CASSSHTDTQYF
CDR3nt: TGTGCCAGCAGCTCCCACACAGATACGCAGTATTTT

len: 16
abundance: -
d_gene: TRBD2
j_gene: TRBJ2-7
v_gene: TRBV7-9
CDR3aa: CASSSYIAGASYEQYF
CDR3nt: TGTGCCAGCAGCTCTTACATAGCGGGAGCTTCTTACGAGCAGTACTTC

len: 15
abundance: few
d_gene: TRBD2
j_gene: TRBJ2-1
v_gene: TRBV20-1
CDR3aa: CSARVPSGRGDEQFF
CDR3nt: TGCAGTGCTAGAGTGCCTAGCGGGAGGGGAGATGAGCAGTTCTTC